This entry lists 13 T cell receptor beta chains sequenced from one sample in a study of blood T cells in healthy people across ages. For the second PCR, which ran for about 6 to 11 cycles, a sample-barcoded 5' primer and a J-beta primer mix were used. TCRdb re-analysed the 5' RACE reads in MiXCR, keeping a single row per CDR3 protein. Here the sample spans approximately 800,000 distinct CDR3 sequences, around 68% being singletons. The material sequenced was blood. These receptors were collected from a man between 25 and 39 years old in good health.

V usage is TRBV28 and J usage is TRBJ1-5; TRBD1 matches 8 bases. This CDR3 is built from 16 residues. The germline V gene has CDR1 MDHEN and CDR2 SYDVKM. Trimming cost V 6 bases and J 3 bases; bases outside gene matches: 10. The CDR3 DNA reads TGTGCCAGCAGATCCAACAGGGGGTGGTTCAATCAGCCCCAGCATTTT. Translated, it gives CASRSNRGWFNQPQHF.

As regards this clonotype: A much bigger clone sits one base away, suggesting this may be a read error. CDR3 bases: TGTGCCAGCAGCTGTGGGACAGACTATGGCTACACCTTC. It yields the protein CASSCGTDYGYTF. The V and J genes are TRBV7-9 and TRBJ1-2; TRBD1 aligns across 7 bases. The germline V gene encodes CDR1 SEHNR and CDR2 FQNEAQ (reference sequence). The CDR3 runs 13 residues. Trimming cost V 4 bases and J 3 bases; bases outside gene matches: 2. Based on the CDR3 plus reference TRBV7-9 and TRBJ1-2, the full variable domain is DTGVSQNPRHKITKRGQNVTFRCDPISEHNRLYWYRQTLGQGPEFLTYFQNEAQLEKSRLLSDRFSAERPKGSFSTLEIQRTEQGDSAMYLCASSCGTDYGYTFGSGTRLTVV.

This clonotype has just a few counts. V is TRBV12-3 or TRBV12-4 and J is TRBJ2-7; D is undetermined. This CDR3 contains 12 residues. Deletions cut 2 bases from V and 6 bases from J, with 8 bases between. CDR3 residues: CASSLTQREQYF. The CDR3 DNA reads TGTGCCAGCAGTTTAACGCAGCGCGAGCAGTACTTC.

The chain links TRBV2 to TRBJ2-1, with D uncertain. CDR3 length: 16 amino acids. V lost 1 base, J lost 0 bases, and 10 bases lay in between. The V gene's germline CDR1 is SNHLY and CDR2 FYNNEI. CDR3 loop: CASSEVRTRSYNEQFF. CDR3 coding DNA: TGTGCCAGCAGTGAAGTCCGAACCCGCTCCTACAATGAGCAGTTCTTC.

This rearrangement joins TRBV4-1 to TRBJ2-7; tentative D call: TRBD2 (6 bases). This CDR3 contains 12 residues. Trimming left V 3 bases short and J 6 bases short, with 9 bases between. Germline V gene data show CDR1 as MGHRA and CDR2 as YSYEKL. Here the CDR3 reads CASSHYGSEQYF. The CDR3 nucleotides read TGCGCCAGCAGCCATTACGGGAGCGAGCAGTACTTC.

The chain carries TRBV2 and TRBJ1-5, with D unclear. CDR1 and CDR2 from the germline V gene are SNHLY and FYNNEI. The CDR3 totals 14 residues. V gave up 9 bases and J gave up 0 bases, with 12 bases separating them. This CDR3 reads CASIGTNSNQPQHF. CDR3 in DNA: TGTGCCAGTATCGGCACGAATAGCAATCAGCCCCAGCATTTT.

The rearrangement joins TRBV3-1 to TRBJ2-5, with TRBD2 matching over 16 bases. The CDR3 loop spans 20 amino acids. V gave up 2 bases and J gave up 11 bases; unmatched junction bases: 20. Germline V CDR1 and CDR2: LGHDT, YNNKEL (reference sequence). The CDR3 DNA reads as TGTGCCAGCAGCCAAACCACGGGACTAGCGGGGGGGATGAGGTCGGTTGAGCAGTACTTC. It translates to CASSQTTGLAGGMRSVEQYF.

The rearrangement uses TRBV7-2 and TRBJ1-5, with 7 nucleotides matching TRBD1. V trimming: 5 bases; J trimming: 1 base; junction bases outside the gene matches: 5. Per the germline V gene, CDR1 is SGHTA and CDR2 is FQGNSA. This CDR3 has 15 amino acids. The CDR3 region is CASSLTGESNQPQHF. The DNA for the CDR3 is TGTGCCAGCAGCCTAACAGGGGAGAGCAATCAGCCCCAGCATTTT.

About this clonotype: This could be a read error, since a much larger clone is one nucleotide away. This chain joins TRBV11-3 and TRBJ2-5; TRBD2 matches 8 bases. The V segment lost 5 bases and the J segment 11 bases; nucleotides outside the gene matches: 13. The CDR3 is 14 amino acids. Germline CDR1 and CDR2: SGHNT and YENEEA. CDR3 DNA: TGTGCCAGCAGCCCGGGACTAGTTAATGATGAGCAGTACTTC. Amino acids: CASSPGLVNDEQYF.

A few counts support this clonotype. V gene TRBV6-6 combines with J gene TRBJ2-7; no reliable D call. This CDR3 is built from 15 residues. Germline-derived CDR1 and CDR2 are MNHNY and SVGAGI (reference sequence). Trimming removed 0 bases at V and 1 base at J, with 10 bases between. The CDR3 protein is CASSYSGGLSYEQYF. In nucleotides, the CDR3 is TGTGCCAGCAGTTACTCTGGCGGCCTATCCTACGAGCAGTACTTC.

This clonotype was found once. The CDR3 reads CASSLGTFYNEQFF. CDR3 coding DNA: TGTGCCAGTTCACTCGGGACCTTCTACAATGAGCAGTTCTTC. The J gene is TRBJ2-1, the V gene TRBV2; D may correspond to TRBD1 or TRBD2 (5 bases each). Germline CDR1 and CDR2: SNHLY and FYNNEI. The germline V and J ends were trimmed by 9 bases and 3 bases, with 15 bases remaining between them. The CDR3 has 14 amino acids.

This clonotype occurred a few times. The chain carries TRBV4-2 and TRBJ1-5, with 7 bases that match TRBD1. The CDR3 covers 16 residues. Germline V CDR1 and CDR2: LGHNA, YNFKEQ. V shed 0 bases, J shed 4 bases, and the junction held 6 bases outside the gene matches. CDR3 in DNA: TGTGCCAGCAGCCAAGAAGGGGGCCTGGCGAATCAGCCCCAGCATTTT. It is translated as CASSQEGGLANQPQHF.

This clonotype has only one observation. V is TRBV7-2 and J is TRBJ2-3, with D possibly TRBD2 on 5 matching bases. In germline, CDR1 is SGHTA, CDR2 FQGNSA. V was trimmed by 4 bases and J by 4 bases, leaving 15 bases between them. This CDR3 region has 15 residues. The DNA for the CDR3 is TGTGCCAGCAGCTCTCGGGGAATTTGGGCAGATACGCAGTATTTT. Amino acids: CASSSRGIWADTQYF.